Presented here are 21 T cell receptor beta chains from one specimen sequenced in a study of blood T cells in healthy people across ages. Primed by a sample-barcoded 5' primer and a J-beta primer mix, a second PCR proceeded for 7 to 11 cycles. TCRdb itself ran the 5' RACE reads through MiXCR, one entry per CDR3 protein. The profile shows more than 750,000 distinct CDR3 sequences, 25% to 35% of them singletons. The sample also formed part of further work on T cells of mothers and their children.

Sequenced material: blood. The receptors here all came from a woman in her 40s in good health.

The chain has TRBV6-5 and TRBJ1-2; maybe TRBD1 (5 bases). Germline V gene lookup returns CDR1 MNHEY and CDR2 SVGAGI. This CDR3 has 14 residues. The ends were cut back, 6 bases at V and 2 bases at J, with 13 bases in the middle. For the CDR3, the DNA is TGTGCCAGCAGAAAACAGGCCGGAAACTATGGCTACACCTTC. It translates to CASRKQAGNYGYTF.

The sample holds many counts of this clonotype. CDR3 in amino acids: CASSFRTEREQYF. CDR3 DNA: TGTGCCAGCAGCTTCAGGACAGAGCGCGAGCAGTACTTC. The V and J genes are TRBV5-4 and TRBJ2-7; TRBD1 might be the D (6 bases). In germline, CDR1 is SGHNT, CDR2 YYREEE (reference sequence). This CDR3 is 13 amino acids long. The V end lost 2 bases, the J end lost 6 bases, and 12 bases lay between the germline ends.

This clonotype showed up just a few times. The rearrangement links TRBV21-1 to TRBJ1-4; the table names TRBD1, a call not compared with the DNA. TRBV21-1 is flagged as a pseudogene. This CDR3 has 16 amino acids. This CDR3 reads CVSSAQPGTVNEKLFF. DNA for the CDR3: TGTGTCAGCAGCGCCCAACCCGGGACAGTTAATGAAAAACTGTTTTTT.

This clonotype appeared a few times. The chain has TRBV30 and TRBJ2-1, with 11 bases matching TRBD2. The CDR3 loop spans 13 amino acids. CDR1 is GTSNPN, CDR2 SVGIG, per germline (reference sequence). Trimming cost V 7 bases and J 6 bases; bases outside gene matches: 5. The CDR3 reads CALTSGVTNEQFF. DNA for the CDR3: TGTGCCTTGACTAGCGGGGTGACCAATGAGCAGTTCTTC.

The chain combines TRBV7-9 with TRBJ2-3, with 11 bases that match TRBD2. The CDR3 is 18 residues long. V shed 4 bases and J 5 bases; nucleotides not matched to a gene: 14. The germline CDR1 and CDR2 sequences are SEHNR and FQNEAQ (reference sequence). DNA for the CDR3: TGTGCCAGCAGCTCATCCCCGGTTAGCGGGGGGGATGGAGATACGCAGTATTTT. Translated, it gives CASSSSPVSGGDGDTQYF.

On this clonotype itself: A read error may be the cause here, since a much bigger clone is one base away. This chain connects TRBV5-1 to TRBJ2-1, with 7 bases matching TRBD1. J was trimmed by 6 bases and V by 0 bases; bases with no gene match: 6. CDR3 length equals 15 residues. Germline values: CDR1 SGHRS, CDR2 YFSETQ. The CDR3, as DNA: TGCGCCAGCAGCTTGGCCCTACAGGGGTGCAATGAGCAGTTCTTC. It specifies CASSLALQGCNEQFF.

The genes are TRBV28 and TRBJ2-7; TRBD2 is a possible D gene (6 bases). The ends were cut back, 4 bases at V and 3 bases at J, with 19 bases in the middle. This CDR3 comprises 16 residues. Germline V gene lookup returns CDR1 MDHEN and CDR2 SYDVKM. The CDR3 loop is CASSSRGTAKIYEQYF. The CDR3 nucleotides read TGTGCCAGCAGTTCACGGGGGACGGCCAAAATCTACGAGCAGTACTTC.

V usage is TRBV7-9 and J usage is TRBJ2-5, with no clear D. CDR3 length equals 14 residues. The V gene's germline CDR1 is SEHNR and CDR2 FQNEAQ (reference sequence). V lost 4 bases and J 9 bases, leaving 18 bases between the germline ends. CDR3 residues: CASSSYRDLGSQYF. The CDR3 nucleotides are TGTGCCAGCAGCTCCTACAGAGATCTTGGGTCCCAGTACTTC. Full variable domain (remainder filled in from reference TRBV7-9 and TRBJ2-5): DTGVSQNPRHKITKRGQNVTFRCDPISEHNRLYWYRQTLGQGPEFLTYFQNEAQLEKSRLLSDRFSAERPKGSFSTLEIQRTEQGDSAMYLCASSSYRDLGSQYFGPGTRLLVL.

This clonotype was seen a handful of times. V usage is TRBV19 and J usage is TRBJ1-5, with TRBD1 matching 9 bases. The CDR3 is 15 amino acids. Trimming at V came to 5 bases and at J to 2 bases, leaving 4 bases not matched to a gene. Per germline, CDR1 LNHDA and CDR2 SQIVND (reference sequence). The CDR3 DNA reads TGTGCCAGTAGTCGGGACAGGGATGGCAATCAGCCCCAGCATTTT. Protein product: CASSRDRDGNQPQHF.

This clonotype is a singleton in its sample. The rearrangement joins TRBV5-5 to TRBJ2-7; a weak D match, TRBD1 (5 bases). V gave up 5 bases and J gave up 2 bases, with 14 bases separating them. The CDR3 loop spans 14 amino acids. Germline V gene sequence: CDR1 SGHKS, CDR2 YYEKEE (reference sequence). CDR3 bases: TGTGCCAGCAGGGCCGGCGACAGTCCCTACGAGCAGTACTTC. This codes for CASRAGDSPYEQYF.

The sample holds a few counts of this clonotype. V and J are TRBV5-1 and TRBJ2-3; 12 positions agree with TRBD1. Germline V gene sequence: CDR1 SGHRS, CDR2 YFSETQ. The J segment lost 4 bases and the V segment lost 4 bases, leaving 4 bases of the junction unmatched. The CDR3 has 15 amino acids. Here the CDR3 reads CASSVGQGASDTQYF. The CDR3 DNA reads TGCGCCAGCAGCGTGGGACAGGGGGCCTCAGATACGCAGTATTTT.

The chain uses TRBV27 and TRBJ2-7; perhaps D is TRBD1 or TRBD2 (5 bases each). This CDR3 spans 15 amino acids. Germline V gene lookup returns CDR1 MNHEY and CDR2 SMNVEV (reference sequence). V was clipped by 7 bases and J by 2 bases, with 18 bases between them. This CDR3 reads CASTLKMRGPYEQYF. For the CDR3, the DNA is TGTGCCAGCACGCTAAAAATGAGGGGTCCCTACGAGCAGTACTTC.

This clonotype was seen a few times. The CDR3 protein is CASRPDAGAVYNEQFF. DNA for the CDR3: TGTGCCAGCAGGCCTGACGCGGGGGCCGTATACAATGAGCAGTTCTTC. The genes are TRBV12-3 or TRBV12-4 and TRBJ2-1, with D perhaps matching TRBD2 (7 bases). Trimming stripped 6 bases from V and 4 bases from J, with 19 bases between. The CDR3 totals 16 residues.

The chain recombines TRBV28 with TRBJ2-1; 9 positions agree with TRBD2. The CDR3 runs to 15 residues. The germline CDR1 and CDR2 sequences are MDHEN and SYDVKM. V trimming: 4 bases; J trimming: 9 bases; junction bases outside the gene matches: 10. The DNA of the CDR3 is TGTGCCAGCAGTTCGGGTCCGCTAGCGGGGAGTGAGCAGTTCTTC. The encoded protein is CASSSGPLAGSEQFF.

This clonotype was seen repeatedly, ten times or more. The V gene is TRBV20-1, the J gene TRBJ1-5, with 7 bases aligning to TRBD1. The CDR3 runs 14 residues. The germline CDR1 and CDR2 sequences are DFQATT and SNEGSKA (reference sequence). The junction had 4 bases not matched to a gene; V was cut back by 3 bases and J by 2 bases. CDR3 loop: CSAREGAGNQPQHF. The CDR3 DNA reads as TGCAGTGCTAGGGAGGGGGCAGGCAATCAGCCCCAGCATTTT.

This clonotype was seen a few times. The V gene is TRBV20-1, the J gene TRBJ2-3, with 7 bases identical to TRBD2. In germline, CDR1 is DFQATT, CDR2 SNEGSKA (reference sequence). V lost 3 bases and J lost 4; bases outside the gene matches: 4. The CDR3 extends over 13 amino acids. The CDR3 reads CSASRGVADTQYF. DNA for the CDR3: TGCAGTGCTAGCCGGGGGGTCGCAGATACGCAGTATTTT.

This clonotype has ten or more counts. The chain employs TRBV3-1 and TRBJ2-7; D tentatively fits TRBD1 or TRBD2 (6 bases each). Per the germline V gene, CDR1 is LGHDT and CDR2 is YNNKEL (reference sequence). The CDR3 is made up of 16 amino acids. Trimming stripped 4 bases from V and 6 bases from J, with 22 bases between. The CDR3 region has the DNA TGTGCCAGCAGCCCGAGTTTGGGGGGCGCCTCGGGCGAGCAGTACTTC. Translating it yields CASSPSLGGASGEQYF.

The V call is TRBV12-3 or TRBV12-4, the J call TRBJ2-7; TRBD1 aligns across 7 bases. The CDR3 totals 15 residues. Trimming cost V 5 bases and J 0 bases; bases outside gene matches: 7. The CDR3, as DNA: TGTGCCAGCAGTGTGACAGGGCTGAGCTCCTACGAGCAGTACTTC. The encoded protein is CASSVTGLSSYEQYF.

The table lists this clonotype with a count of one. The chain combines TRBV6-1 with TRBJ1-5; D is possibly TRBD1 (5 bases). The CDR3 extends over 16 amino acids. In germline, CDR1 is MNHNS, CDR2 SASEGT. With 2 bases removed from V and 3 bases from J, the gap between germline ends came to 14 bases. For the CDR3, the DNA is TGTGCCAGCAGTGAACCAGGGAACAGATACAATCAGCCCCAGCATTTT. As protein: CASSEPGNRYNQPQHF.

The rearrangement joins TRBV7-2 to TRBJ1-2; a possible D gene is TRBD1 (6 bases). V lost 2 bases and J 8 bases, leaving 21 bases between the germline ends. Germline assignment: CDR1 SGHTA and CDR2 FQGNSA. The CDR3 totals 16 residues. CDR3 bases: TGTGCCAGCAGCTTAAGGGGGATTGGGACTATGGGAGGCTACACCTTC. Translation gives CASSLRGIGTMGGYTF.

This clonotype has more than one count but fewer than ten. The chain joins TRBV30 to TRBJ1-5; D not resolved. Per the germline V gene, CDR1 is GTSNPN and CDR2 is SVGIG (reference sequence). The CDR3 consists of 14 residues. Trimming left V 0 bases short and J 6 bases short, with 12 bases between. CDR3 residues: CAWSVSLWGQPQHF. The CDR3 coding sequence is TGTGCCTGGAGTGTATCCCTCTGGGGTCAGCCCCAGCATTTT.